This T cell receptor beta chain was sequenced for a study of CD39 and CD103 CD8 tumor-infiltrating T cells (dated by TCRdb to 2017 to 2018). General notes on the study: The repertoire comparisons shown came from four patients: one with an HPV-positive HNSCC, one with an HPV-negative HNSCC, one with ovarian cancer and one with melanoma. Deep sequencing of TCRbeta CDR3 was used to compare the repertoires of CD8 TIL subsets, defined by CD103 and CD39, against those of peripheral memory CD8 T cells. Overall study results and their limits: Clonotypes from DP TILs were seldom detected in blood or uninvolved lymph node, while clonotypes from DN TILs overlapped to a large extent with peripheral memory CD8 repertoires. DP CD8 TILs appeared more oligoclonal than DN and SP CD8 TILs and blood memory CD8 T cells, with top 30 clonotypes covering about 50-86%.

V gives up 4 bases and J gives up 2 bases, and the segment between their germline ends measures 15 bases. The CDR3 measures 16 amino acids from cysteine to phenylalanine. Only the CDR3 portion is preserved as DNA: 48 bases, with reading frame beginning at the first base. The CDR1 and CDR2 encoded by the germline V gene are SGHDN and FVKESK. No therapy was being received by patients at the time of sample collection, although prior treatments had ranged from chemotherapy, radiotherapy, surgery and immunotherapy to none. After thawing, cells were enriched for T lymphocytes using a negative-selection kit, with EpCAM beads added for tumor-infiltrating lymphocytes. Memory CD8 T cells were sorted as CD8+CD4-CD45RA- cells irrespective of CCR7 expression. Before analysis, peripheral blood mononuclear cells were separated on a Ficoll-Paque PLUS gradient and then cryopreserved. Populations were sorted to 99% purity on a FACSAria II, and cell pellets were frozen for TCR sequencing without culture.

Comment on this clone: The antigen this receptor binds is unknown. The sample holds no much larger clone one base away, and base qualities are not on file.

Genomic DNA was extracted with the DNeasy Blood and Tissue Kit from about 10,000 to 100,000 sorted cells per subset. The immunoSEQ service sequenced and mapped the TCRbeta V-J or V-D-J regions, with each sample reaching coverage above 8x. In the original analysis: Only productive rearrangements exported from the immunoSEQ Analyzer platform were analyzed, with clonality assessed on the 500 most abundant clones. To quantify how much repertoires overlapped between populations, both the Morisita-Horn similarity index and the Jaccard index were used. Morisita-Horn similarity between CD8 T-cell subset TCR repertoires was measured in a handful of cancer patients. In TCRdb, the immuneACCESS table is reduced to in-frame sequences with V and J assigned. These tables do not hold every clone; where another copy was compared, an unresolved V gene accounts for under half, and the others remain unexplained. For V, J and clone size, that table is used; D and trimming come from the DNA. A total of about 15,000 clones appear in this sample, about 89% of them only once. About 4.5% of the sample rests with the top ten.

The chain is assembled from TRBV14 and TRBJ2-1, with TRBD1 as a weak D call on 6 bases. Input material: CD8+ T cells sorted from blood. The cell subset or site label corresponds to: total memory CD8 T cells (CD45RA-CCR7+/-) from blood or uninvolved lymph node. The receptor was isolated from a human donor with head and neck squamous cell carcinoma. This receptor has the CDR3 CASSLRRAGAYNEQFF. The DNA is TGTGCCAGCAGCCTACGGCGGGCAGGGGCCTACAATGAGCAGTTCTTC.